These T cell receptor beta chains were read from a single sample in a study of OX40 agonist ivuxolimab in advanced cancers. Only in-frame clones appear in the TCRdb table, and some are missing; sequencing was by immunoSEQ multiplex PCR. The sample consists of some 50,000 clones, 75% to 80% of them appearing once. Sequences were derived from CD4+ or CD8+ T cells sorted from blood, sampled in a trial of the OX40 agonist ivuxolimab. All receptors derive from an adult with an advanced solid tumor such as melanoma, head and neck, liver or kidney cancer. CDR3s include the opening cysteine and the closing phenylalanine or tryptophan. D genes are given only for firm matches. Rows may omit the clone size; those that give it use once, few, many or a size class.

D,size,V,J,CDR3,DNA
NA,NA,TRBV11-2,TRBJ1-4,CASSHSTGINEKLFF,TGTGCCAGCAGCCATTCTACAGGGATTAATGAAAAACTGTTTTTT
TRBD1,NA,TRBV18,TRBJ2-1,CASSPGQGSSYNEQFF,TGTGCCAGCTCACCAGGACAGGGGAGCTCCTACAATGAGCAGTTCTTC
NA,NA,TRBV5-6,TRBJ1-1,CASSYDSEAFF,TGTGCCAGCAGCTACGACAGTGAAGCTTTCTTT
TRBD1,NA,TRBV5-1,TRBJ2-3,CASSVDRAFSDTQYF,TGTGCCAGCAGCGTGGACAGGGCATTTTCGGATACGCAGTATTTT
TRBD1,NA,TRBV2,TRBJ1-1,CASSFGQDTEAFF,TGTGCCAGCAGTTTTGGACAGGACACTGAAGCTTTCTTT
NA,NA,TRBV27,TRBJ2-3,CASSLSAGEKVYTQYF,TGTGCCAGCAGTTTATCAGCAGGGGAAAAGGTGTATACGCAGTATTTT
NA,few,TRBV7-6,TRBJ2-1,CASSLAVGLRHDNEQFF,TGTGCCAGCAGCTTAGCGGTAGGGCTTAGACATGACAATGAGCAGTTCTTC
NA,NA,TRBV7-8,TRBJ2-7,CASSARRFGYEQYF,TGTGCCAGCAGCGCCCGGAGGTTTGGCTACGAGCAGTACTTC
NA,NA,TRBV6-5,TRBJ2-7,CASMGLAEQYF,TGTGCCAGCATGGGTTTGGCCGAGCAGTACTTC
NA,NA,TRBV5-1,TRBJ1-5,CASSPTGYDQPQHF,TGCGCCAGCAGCCCAACAGGGTACGATCAGCCCCAGCATTTT
TRBD2,few,TRBV5-1,TRBJ2-7,CASSDLAGGSYEQYF,TGCGCCAGCAGCGACCTAGCGGGAGGCTCCTACGAGCAGTACTTC
TRBD1,NA,TRBV5-1,TRBJ2-5,CASSGRTGRQETQYF,TGCGCCAGCAGCGGGAGGACAGGGAGGCAAGAGACCCAGTACTTC
TRBD1,once,TRBV5-8,TRBJ1-5,CASIPGGRGNQPQHF,TGTGCCAGCATCCCAGGGGGCCGGGGCAATCAGCCCCAGCATTTT
NA,once,TRBV6-5,TRBJ2-7,CASSYPDSYEQYF,TGTGCCAGCAGTTATCCGGACTCCTACGAGCAGTACTTC
NA,NA,TRBV4-1,TRBJ1-3,CASSQEGRVSGNTIYF,TGCGCCAGCAGCCAAGAAGGTCGGGTGTCTGGAAACACCATATATTTT
NA,NA,TRBV18,TRBJ1-1,CASSPEGSQNTEAFF,TGTGCCAGCTCACCGGAGGGCAGCCAGAACACTGAAGCTTTCTTT
TRBD2,NA,TRBV5-1,TRBJ2-3,CASTRVAGADTQYF,TGCGCCAGCACCCGAGTAGCGGGAGCCGATACGCAGTATTTT
TRBD1,NA,TRBV7-2,TRBJ1-1,CASSLTGETQAFF,TGTGCCAGCAGCTTGACAGGGGAAACTCAAGCTTTCTTT
TRBD1,NA,TRBV19,TRBJ1-5,CASSNRGQYQPQHF,TGTGCCAGTTCAAACAGGGGGCAGTACCAGCCCCAGCATTTT
NA,few,TRBV5-4,TRBJ2-3,CASSLGSRVQYF,TGTGCCAGCAGCTTGGGATCTCGGGTGCAGTATTTT
NA,NA,TRBV19,TRBJ2-5,CASSNDPTLETQYF,TGTGCCAGTAGTAACGATCCGACTCTAGAGACCCAGTACTTC
TRBD1,NA,TRBV7-8,TRBJ1-3,CASSRGQESSGNTIYF,TGTGCCAGCAGCCGCGGACAGGAGAGCTCTGGAAACACCATATATTTT
NA,NA,TRBV9,TRBJ2-7,CASSVDGGPYEQYF,TGTGCCAGCAGCGTAGACGGAGGACCCTACGAGCAGTACTTC
TRBD1,NA,TRBV19,TRBJ2-4,CASRGTVVAKNIQYF,TGTGCCAGTAGGGGGACAGTAGTAGCCAAAAACATTCAGTACTTC
NA,many,TRBV7-8,TRBJ2-7,CASSLKQIAYEQYF,TGTGCCAGCAGCCTGAAACAGATAGCCTACGAGCAGTACTTC
NA,NA,TRBV6-5,TRBJ2-3,CASSYALRTDTQYF,TGTGCCAGCAGTTACGCCCTAAGGACAGATACGCAGTATTTT
NA,once,TRBV5-4,TRBJ2-5,CASSLGRDQETQYF,TGTGCCAGCAGCTTGGGGCGGGACCAAGAGACCCAGTACTTC
NA,NA,TRBV19,TRBJ2-5,CASTDTTGGKTQYF,TGTGCCAGTACCGACACTACAGGAGGGAAGACCCAGTACTTC
NA,NA,TRBV5-6,TRBJ1-4,CASSLLGPGAHNEKLFF,TGTGCCAGCAGCTTGTTAGGCCCGGGGGCCCATAATGAAAAACTGTTTTTT
TRBD1,NA,TRBV29-1,TRBJ2-7,CSAKTGQSYEQYF,TGCAGCGCCAAGACGGGACAGAGTTACGAGCAGTACTTC
NA,once,TRBV14,TRBJ2-3,CASSQDWVSDSTDTQYF,TGTGCCAGCAGCCAAGATTGGGTGTCTGATAGCACAGATACGCAGTATTTT
NA,medium-sized,TRBV7-6,TRBJ1-3,CASSLGYGSGNTIYF,TGTGCCAGCAGCTTAGGATACGGATCTGGAAACACCATATATTTT
NA,NA,TRBV19,TRBJ1-4,CASSIRARNNEKLFF,TGTGCCAGTAGTATACGGGCCAGAAATAATGAAAAACTGTTTTTT
NA,NA,TRBV4-3,TRBJ1-1,CASSQGWTAHTEAFF,TGCGCCAGCAGCCAAGGTTGGACAGCACACACTGAAGCTTTCTTT
NA,NA,TRBV27,TRBJ2-7,CASSGIREAYSYEQYF,TGTGCCAGCAGTGGCATAAGGGAAGCGTATTCCTACGAGCAGTACTTC
NA,NA,TRBV6-5,TRBJ1-4,CASGSIATNEKLFF,TGTGCCAGCGGATCGATTGCAACTAATGAAAAACTGTTTTTT
NA,NA,TRBV7-2,TRBJ2-6,CASSLRGGAGANVLTF,TGTGCCAGCAGCCTAAGAGGGGGGGCTGGGGCCAACGTCCTGACTTTC
NA,NA,TRBV7-9,TRBJ2-1,CASSSPMTGSSYNEQFF,TGTGCCAGCAGTTCTCCGATGACGGGTAGCTCCTACAATGAGCAGTTCTTC
NA,NA,TRBV6-1,TRBJ2-7,CASSFSYEQYF,TGTGCCAGCAGCTTCTCCTACGAGCAGTACTTC
TRBD1,NA,TRBV6-5,TRBJ1-2,CASSFAQGSAYTF,TGTGCCAGCAGTTTCGCACAGGGGTCGGCCTACACCTTC
NA,NA,TRBV30,TRBJ1-4,CAWSAPPWGEKLFF,TGTGCCTGGAGTGCTCCTCCGTGGGGTGAAAAACTGTTTTTT
TRBD1,NA,TRBV14,TRBJ2-7,CASSQDLGTGAYEQYF,TGTGCCAGCAGCCAAGATTTAGGGACAGGGGCCTACGAGCAGTACTTC
NA,NA,TRBV5-1,TRBJ2-1,CASSLAVGNNEQFF,TGCGCCAGCAGCTTGGCCGTAGGGAACAATGAGCAGTTCTTC
NA,NA,TRBV7-8,TRBJ2-1,CASSFRDTVDNEQFF,TGTGCCAGCAGCTTCCGGGACACCGTAGACAATGAGCAGTTCTTC
TRBD1,NA,TRBV7-2,TRBJ2-3,CASSQGQIKGDTQYF,TGTGCCAGCAGCCAGGGACAGATAAAGGGAGATACGCAGTATTTT
NA,NA,TRBV9,TRBJ2-2,CASSVGGTGGVELFF,TGTGCCAGCAGCGTTGGAGGGACTGGAGGGGTGGAGCTGTTTTTT
TRBD2,NA,TRBV18,TRBJ2-7,CASSPNLLAGGTYEQYF,TGTGCCAGCTCACCCAATCTCCTAGCGGGAGGAACCTACGAGCAGTACTTC
TRBD2,NA,TRBV5-4,TRBJ2-3,CASSLSGSTDTQYF,TGTGCCAGCAGCCTTAGCGGGAGCACAGATACGCAGTATTTT
NA,NA,TRBV27,TRBJ2-7,CASSHSYEQYF,TGTGCCAGCAGTCACTCCTACGAGCAGTACTTC
NA,NA,TRBV7-9,TRBJ2-5,CASSQALGWETQYF,TGTGCCAGCAGCCAAGCACTGGGGTGGGAGACCCAGTACTTC
TRBD1,NA,TRBV6-1,TRBJ1-5,CASSVGGSQPQHF,TGTGCCAGCAGTGTAGGGGGCTCTCAGCCCCAGCATTTT
TRBD1,NA,TRBV30,TRBJ1-4,CAWSVKAGQGWATNEKLFF,TGTGCCTGGAGTGTAAAAGCGGGACAGGGATGGGCAACTAATGAAAAACTGTTTTTT
TRBD1,NA,TRBV28,TRBJ2-2,CASSFQGATGELFF,TGTGCCAGCAGTTTCCAGGGGGCTACCGGGGAGCTGTTTTTT
TRBD2,NA,TRBV2,TRBJ2-1,CASSEPGLAWFF,TGTGCCAGCAGTGAGCCCGGACTAGCTTGGTTCTTC
NA,few,TRBV30,TRBJ1-5,CAWSVNARNQPQHF,TGTGCCTGGAGTGTGAACGCTAGGAATCAGCCCCAGCATTTT
TRBD1,once,TRBV5-4,TRBJ2-7,CASSSTGGSYEQYF,TGTGCCAGCAGCTCGACAGGGGGATCTTACGAGCAGTACTTC
NA,NA,TRBV4-1,TRBJ2-7,CASSRRSGSHGEQYF,TGCGCCAGCAGCCGCCGGTCTGGGTCCCACGGGGAGCAGTACTTC